Following are 6 T cell receptor beta chains from one sample sequenced in a study of early T cells in non-severe SARS-CoV-2 infection. Each CDR3 protein gets one entry after TCRdb re-called the 5' RACE reads with MiXCR. The sample records about 42,000 distinct CDR3 sequences, 5% to 6.5% being singletons. The sample consisted of whole blood, taken at baseline. These receptors were taken from an adult who was a healthcare worker with PCR-confirmed SARS-CoV-2 infection or an uninfected control (not recorded which).

This clonotype occurred many times. The rearrangement links TRBV12-3 or TRBV12-4 to TRBJ1-5; 8 bases align to TRBD1. V lost 3 bases and J lost 6; bases outside the gene matches: 7. The CDR3 consists of 15 residues. The CDR3 DNA reads as TGTGCCAGCAGTTTCCTTGGACAGGGAATTCAGCCCCAGCATTTT. Encoded protein: CASSFLGQGIQPQHF.

Many counts were recorded for this clonotype. The rearrangement joins TRBV6-2 or TRBV6-3 to TRBJ1-5, with unresolved D. This CDR3 spans 17 amino acids. Germline V gene sequence: CDR1 MNHEY, CDR2 SVGEGT. V lost 2 bases and J lost 0, with 14 bases in between. CDR3 in amino acids: CASSYGLRVLSNQPQHF. The CDR3 bases are TGTGCCAGCAGTTACGGTTTGAGGGTTCTTAGCAATCAGCCCCAGCATTTT.

There are many counts of this clonotype. The rearrangement links TRBV28 to TRBJ1-5; 9 bases map to TRBD1. This CDR3 spans 14 amino acids. V shed 10 bases, J shed 2 bases, and the junction held 6 bases outside the gene matches. Germline values: CDR1 MDHEN, CDR2 SYDVKM. The CDR3 reads CATWTGARNQPQHF. The CDR3 DNA is TGTGCCACCTGGACAGGGGCGCGCAATCAGCCCCAGCATTTT.

This clonotype was detected many times. The rearrangement links TRBV28 to TRBJ2-7; the match to TRBD2 covers 10 bases. V gave up 2 bases and J gave up 4 bases; unmatched junction bases: 17. Germline V gives CDR1 MDHEN, CDR2 SYDVKM. This CDR3 region has 19 residues. In DNA, the CDR3 is TGTGCCAGCAGTTTAATCGGGCCTAGCGGGGGCCGAGCTGCTTACGAGCAGTACTTC. It is translated as CASSLIGPSGGRAAYEQYF.

Ten or more counts support this clonotype. The chain couples TRBV10-3 to TRBJ1-1; D not resolved. Looked up from germline, CDR1 is ENHRY and CDR2 is SYGVKD. Trimming stripped 1 base from V and 7 bases from J, with 4 bases between. The CDR3 extends over 11 amino acids. The CDR3 is CAISELGEAFF. CDR3 coding DNA: TGTGCCATCAGTGAGTTGGGTGAAGCTTTCTTT.

Details on this clonotype: A read error may explain this, as a much larger clone is one base away. The conserved phenylalanine or tryptophan is not found at the CDR3 terminus, so this likely reflects a read error. The chain links TRBV7-2 to TRBJ2-5, with D perhaps matching TRBD2 (5 bases). The V end was cut by 4 bases, the J end by 0 bases, with 9 bases between. The CDR3 length is 14 residues. Germline CDR1 reads SGHTA; CDR2 reads FQGNSA. CDR3 region: CASSSDWNQETQYS. In nucleotides, the CDR3 is TGTGCCAGCAGCTCGGACTGGAACCAAGAGACCCAGTACTCC.